These 18 T cell receptor beta chains originate from one sample sequenced in a study of T-cell memory formation after mild COVID-19. TCRdb recomputed calls from the 5' RACE reads with MiXCR, one row per CDR3 protein. The table has about 250,000 distinct CDR3 sequences, about 15% seen once. The sequenced material came from PBMCs or a T cell subset sorted from them (not recorded which). These receptors were taken from a man between 18 and 29 years old who had mild COVID-19 (a few samples of this study predate the infection). Cell type and time point are not known.

The sample holds a few counts of this clonotype. This sequence joins TRBV5-1 and TRBJ1-1; D not certain. Germline CDR1 is SGHRS and CDR2 is YFSETQ. The ends were cut back, 4 bases at V and 4 bases at J, with 17 bases in the middle. This CDR3 region has 15 residues. The CDR3 nucleotides are TGCGCCAGCAGCATTGGGCGGACGGTCCTCACTGAAGCTTTCTTT. Translated, it gives CASSIGRTVLTEAFF.

This clonotype was recorded a few times. This chain joins TRBV2 and TRBJ1-5, with a tentative D call TRBD1 (5 bases). Trimming shortened V by 6 bases and J by 7 bases, and 10 bases separated the two germline ends. The CDR3 covers 12 residues. Germline values: CDR1 SNHLY, CDR2 FYNNEI. CDR3: CASRAQGQPQHF. The CDR3 region has the DNA TGTGCCAGCAGAGCTCAGGGCCAGCCCCAGCATTTT.

The CDR3 DNA follows: TGTGCCAGCAGCGTCCTTTCTAGCGGGGGTCACTACAATGAGCAGTTCTTC. Amino acids: CASSVLSSGGHYNEQFF. This chain uses TRBV9 with TRBJ2-1; 10 positions match TRBD2. Germline loops: CDR1 SGDLS, CDR2 YYNGEE. This CDR3 has 17 residues. Trimming took 2 bases from V and 3 from J; bases not matched to a gene: 8.

The V gene is TRBV5-1, the J gene TRBJ1-1, with no clear D. The V gene lost 4 bases and the J gene lost 1 base, with 8 bases spanning the gap. Germline loops: CDR1 SGHRS, CDR2 YFSETQ. The CDR3 sequence is 13 residues long. The CDR3 loop is CASSREENTEAFF. CDR3 nucleotide sequence: TGCGCCAGCAGCCGGGAGGAGAACACTGAAGCTTTCTTT.

This clonotype showed up just a few times. V is TRBV11-2 and J is TRBJ1-1; 8 nucleotides align to TRBD1. The CDR3 contains 16 residues. The germline gives CDR1 SGHAT, CDR2 FQNNGV. V trimming: 1 base; J trimming: 0 bases; junction bases outside the gene matches: 4. DNA of the CDR3: TGTGCCAGCAGCTTAGGACAGGGGAGGGTGAACACTGAAGCTTTCTTT. This sequence encodes CASSLGQGRVNTEAFF. The whole variable domain, filled in from reference TRBV11-2 and TRBJ1-1, reads EAGVAQSPRYKIIEKRQSVAFWCNPISGHATLYWYQQILGQGPKLLIQFQNNGVVDDSQLPKDRFSAERLKGVDSTLKIQPAKLEDSAVYLCASSLGQGRVNTEAFFGQGTRLTVV.

The sample holds a few counts of this clonotype. The genes are TRBV20-1 and TRBJ2-1; tentative D call: TRBD2 (6 bases). There are 12 residues in the CDR3. Germline CDR1 is DFQATT and CDR2 is SNEGSKA (reference sequence). Deletions cut 2 bases from V and 8 bases from J, with 10 bases between. As DNA, the CDR3 is TGCAGTGCTAGACACGGGGGTGATGAGCAGTTCTTC. Its protein product is CSARHGGDEQFF.

In its sample, this clonotype was seen many times. The rearrangement joins TRBV7-2 to TRBJ2-5, with 7 bases lining up with TRBD2. The CDR3 is made up of 13 amino acids. Germline V gene lookup returns CDR1 SGHTA and CDR2 FQGNSA. J gave up 3 bases and V 3 bases, and 1 base lay outside the gene matches. The CDR3 reads CASSFGTKETQYF. As DNA, the CDR3 is TGTGCCAGCAGCTTCGGGACTAAAGAGACCCAGTACTTC. Complete variable domain (other parts from reference TRBV7-2 and TRBJ2-5): GAGVSQSPSNKVTEKGKDVELRCDPISGHTALYWYRQSLGQGLEFLIYFQGNSAPDKSGLPSDRFSAERTGGSVSTLTIQRTQQEDSAVYLCASSFGTKETQYFGPGTRLLVL.

This clonotype showed up many times. The chain links TRBV7-2 to TRBJ1-1, with a weak D call TRBD1 (6 bases). The germline V gene encodes CDR1 SGHTA and CDR2 FQGNSA. The germline V and J ends were trimmed by 3 bases and 4 bases, with 12 bases remaining between them. This CDR3 is built from 14 residues. DNA of the CDR3: TGTGCCAGCAGCTTTGGGACACCGGTCACTGAAGCTTTCTTT. Amino acids: CASSFGTPVTEAFF.

This clonotype has just a few counts. The chain has TRBV7-2 and TRBJ2-2, with 12 bases aligning to TRBD2. In germline, CDR1 is SGHTA, CDR2 FQGNSA. J was trimmed by 4 bases and V by 5 bases; bases with no gene match: 5. This CDR3 contains 16 residues. In DNA form, the CDR3 reads TGTGCCAGCAGCCGTCTGACTAGCGGGAGCACCGGGGAGCTGTTTTTT. It specifies CASSRLTSGSTGELFF. Variable domain in full (rest from reference TRBV7-2 and TRBJ2-2): GAGVSQSPSNKVTEKGKDVELRCDPISGHTALYWYRQSLGQGLEFLIYFQGNSAPDKSGLPSDRFSAERTGGSVSTLTIQRTQQEDSAVYLCASSRLTSGSTGELFFGEGSRLTVL.

The J gene is TRBJ2-1, the V gene TRBV28; 7 positions match TRBD2. The CDR3 runs to 15 residues. Germline values: CDR1 MDHEN, CDR2 SYDVKM. V lost 3 bases, J lost 8 bases, and 10 bases stayed unmatched. The chain's CDR3 is CASSFQGGAEDEQFF. CDR3 sequence (DNA): TGTGCCAGCAGTTTCCAGGGAGGGGCCGAGGATGAGCAGTTCTTC.

There are a few counts of this clonotype. CDR3 nucleotides: TGTGCCATCAGTGAGCGTGGTAGTAATAATTCACCCCTCCACTTT. The encoded protein is CAISERGSNNSPLHF. The gene calls are TRBV10-3 and TRBJ1-6; D gene uncertain. The ends were cut back, 2 bases at V and 5 bases at J, with 10 bases in the middle. The CDR3 extends over 15 amino acids. The V gene's germline CDR1 is ENHRY and CDR2 SYGVKD.

This clonotype is a singleton in its sample. This chain joins TRBV9 and TRBJ1-5, with unresolved D. V was cut by 0 bases and J by 1 base, with 8 bases left in between. CDR3 length equals 15 residues. CDR1 and CDR2 (germline): SGDLS, YYNGEE. In DNA form, the CDR3 reads TGTGCCAGCAGCGTAGGATCCCAGAGCAATCAGCCCCAGCATTTT. Amino acid sequence: CASSVGSQSNQPQHF. The full variable domain, its missing parts supplied by reference TRBV9 and TRBJ1-5, is DSGVTQTPKHLITATGQRVTLRCSPRSGDLSVYWYQQSLDQGLQFLIQYYNGEERAKGNILERFSAQQFPDLHSELNLSSLELGDSALYFCASSVGSQSNQPQHFGDGTRLSIL.

This clonotype was recorded a few times. The rearrangement links TRBV7-9 to TRBJ2-7, with 8 bases aligning to TRBD1. This CDR3 region has 15 residues. J gave up 0 bases and V 5 bases, and 6 bases lay outside the gene matches. CDR1 is SEHNR, CDR2 FQNEAQ, per germline (reference sequence). The CDR3 here is CASSRGQGVSYEQYV. Here the CDR3 DNA reads TGTGCCAGCAGCAGAGGACAGGGCGTCTCCTACGAGCAGTACGTC.

Here the CDR3 DNA reads TGTGCCAGCAGTTCTAGGAACACAGGGTTAGGGAACATTCAGTACTTC. As protein: CASSSRNTGLGNIQYF. This chain uses TRBV6-5 with TRBJ2-4; D possibly corresponds to TRBD1 (6 bases). Trimming stripped 4 bases from V and 7 bases from J, with 20 bases between. The CDR3 length is 16 residues. Looked up from germline, CDR1 is MNHEY and CDR2 is SVGAGI.

The chain joins TRBV20-1 to TRBJ2-5; possibly TRBD1 for D (6 bases). Trimming cost V 1 base and J 6 bases, with 9 bases left between them. Germline V gene sequence: CDR1 DFQATT, CDR2 SNEGSKA (reference sequence). The CDR3 covers 12 residues. In nucleotides, the CDR3 is TGCAGTGCTAGAGCAGGGGTACAGACCCAGTACTTC. Residues: CSARAGVQTQYF.

This clonotype was found a few times. This sequence joins TRBV28 and TRBJ1-2; no clear D gene. CDR3 length equals 12 residues. Germline lookup yields CDR1 MDHEN and CDR2 SYDVKM. The V gene lost 3 bases and the J gene lost 3 bases, with 5 bases spanning the gap. CDR3 in amino acids: CASSLMDYGYTF. CDR3 nucleotides: TGTGCCAGCAGTTTGATGGACTATGGCTACACCTTC.

The chain is built from TRBV3-1 and TRBJ1-1, with D possibly being TRBD1 (5 bases). This CDR3 contains 14 residues. CDR1 and CDR2 (germline): LGHDT, YNNKEL (reference sequence). Trimming took 0 bases from V and 6 from J, leaving 11 bases between them. This chain's CDR3 is CASSQDWGISEAFF. The CDR3, as DNA: TGTGCCAGCAGCCAAGATTGGGGGATATCTGAAGCTTTCTTT. Full variable domain (missing parts from reference TRBV3-1 and TRBJ1-1): DTAVSQTPKYLVTQMGNDKSIKCEQNLGHDTMYWYKQDSKKFLKIMFSYNNKELIINETVPNRFSPKSPDKAHLNLHINSLELGDSAVYFCASSQDWGISEAFFGQGTRLTVV.

This chain connects TRBV7-9 to TRBJ1-3; a weak D match, TRBD1 (5 bases). Trimming removed 5 bases from V and 5 bases from J, with 13 bases in between. The CDR3 has 14 amino acids. Germline CDR1 reads SEHNR; CDR2 reads FQNEAQ (reference sequence). The CDR3 sequence is CASSPRGTRNTIYF. For the CDR3, the DNA is TGTGCCAGCAGCCCGCGAGGGACCCGAAACACCATATATTTT.